This is a list of T cell receptor beta chains from one sample in a study of T cell repertoires in cytomegalovirus infection. Each CDR3 protein is one row after TCRdb ran MiXCR on the reads. The sample consists of 450,000 to 650,000 distinct CDR3 sequences, about 26% of them appearing once. Sequencing was performed on PBMCs. These receptors all come from a human donor in good health (CMV status not recorded). Some clones in this sample may be carry-over from other donors' samples. Each CDR3 is given with its conserved first and last residue. D genes are given only for firm matches. Size values are once, few and many counts, or a class for expanded clones, and some rows have none.

v_gene: TRBV7-2; d_gene: TRBD1; abundance: many; j_gene: TRBJ1-1; CDR3aa: CASSPRGRGNTEAFF; CDR3nt: TGTGCCAGCAGCCCCAGGGGGCGTGGGAACACTGAAGCTTTCTTT
v_gene: TRBV7-8; d_gene: -; abundance: many; j_gene: TRBJ1-5; CDR3aa: CASSPRQSNQPQHF; CDR3nt: TGTGCCAGCAGCCCTCGACAGAGCAATCAGCCCCAGCATTTT
v_gene: TRBV7-2; d_gene: -; abundance: many; j_gene: TRBJ2-6; CDR3aa: CASSLGQAGANVLTF; CDR3nt: TGTGCCAGCAGCTTAGGACAGGCTGGGGCCAACGTCCTGACTTTC
v_gene: TRBV11-2; d_gene: TRBD1; abundance: -; j_gene: TRBJ1-1; CDR3aa: CASSFGQGVPNTEAFF; CDR3nt: TGTGCCAGCAGCTTCGGGCAGGGGGTACCGAACACTGAAGCTTTCTTT
v_gene: TRBV6-2/TRBV6-3; d_gene: TRBD2; abundance: -; j_gene: TRBJ2-1; CDR3aa: CASDLAGGYNEQFF; CDR3nt: TGTGCCAGCGATCTTGCGGGAGGATACAATGAGCAGTTCTTC
v_gene: TRBV27; d_gene: -; abundance: few; j_gene: TRBJ2-7; CDR3aa: CASSASSGLANYEQYF; CDR3nt: TGTGCCAGCAGCGCTAGTAGTGGGCTAGCGAACTACGAGCAGTACTTC
v_gene: TRBV7-2; d_gene: TRBD1; abundance: many; j_gene: TRBJ1-3; CDR3aa: CASSWNRGRGNTIYF; CDR3nt: TGTGCCAGCAGCTGGAACAGGGGGCGTGGAAACACCATATATTTT
v_gene: TRBV3-1; d_gene: -; abundance: -; j_gene: TRBJ2-2; CDR3aa: CASSYGYSPGELFF; CDR3nt: TGTGCCAGCAGCTATGGGTATTCACCCGGGGAGCTGTTTTTT
v_gene: TRBV7-3; d_gene: TRBD1; abundance: few; j_gene: TRBJ2-7; CDR3aa: CASGTGLHEQYF; CDR3nt: TGTGCCAGCGGGACAGGGCTTCACGAGCAGTACTTC
v_gene: TRBV4-3; d_gene: -; abundance: -; j_gene: TRBJ1-1; CDR3aa: CASSQDWRGHGEAFF; CDR3nt: TGCGCCAGCAGCCAAGATTGGAGGGGTCACGGAGAAGCTTTCTTT
v_gene: TRBV7-9; d_gene: -; abundance: -; j_gene: TRBJ1-6; CDR3aa: CASSPWGRYNSPLHF; CDR3nt: TGTGCCAGCAGCCCCTGGGGCAGATATAATTCACCCCTCCACTTT
v_gene: TRBV15; d_gene: -; abundance: -; j_gene: TRBJ2-4; CDR3aa: CATSPYGGKNIQYF; CDR3nt: TGTGCCACCAGCCCCTACGGCGGGAAAAACATTCAGTACTTC
v_gene: TRBV7-9; d_gene: -; abundance: few; j_gene: TRBJ2-1; CDR3aa: CASSLGGSKQFF; CDR3nt: TGTGCCAGCAGCTTAGGAGGCTCCAAGCAGTTCTTC
v_gene: TRBV7-2; d_gene: -; abundance: many; j_gene: TRBJ1-1; CDR3aa: CASSLASTGTEAFF; CDR3nt: TGTGCCAGCAGCTTAGCATCCACGGGCACTGAAGCTTTCTTT
v_gene: TRBV4-1; d_gene: -; abundance: few; j_gene: TRBJ2-4; CDR3aa: CASSQLTEKNIQYF; CDR3nt: TGCGCCAGCAGCCAGTTAACCGAAAAAAACATTCAGTACTTC
v_gene: TRBV12-3/TRBV12-4; d_gene: -; abundance: few; j_gene: TRBJ1-1; CDR3aa: CASSLISGAEAFF; CDR3nt: TGTGCCAGCAGTTTAATTTCAGGGGCTGAAGCTTTCTTT
v_gene: TRBV7-9; d_gene: -; abundance: -; j_gene: TRBJ1-3; CDR3aa: CASSPRGGSPSGNTIYF; CDR3nt: TGTGCCAGCAGCCCGCGGGGTGGCAGCCCCTCTGGAAACACCATATATTTT
v_gene: TRBV30; d_gene: -; abundance: few; j_gene: TRBJ1-5; CDR3aa: CAWSVGTYSNQPQHF; CDR3nt: TGTGCCTGGAGTGTTGGCACATATAGCAATCAGCCCCAGCATTTT
v_gene: TRBV19; d_gene: -; abundance: few; j_gene: TRBJ1-2; CDR3aa: CASSTIGTGNYGYTF; CDR3nt: TGTGCCAGTAGTACCATCGGGACGGGAAACTATGGCTACACCTTC
v_gene: TRBV7-9; d_gene: -; abundance: -; j_gene: TRBJ1-5; CDR3aa: CASSLGQDFYSNQPQHF; CDR3nt: TGTGCCAGCAGCTTAGGGCAGGACTTTTATAGCAATCAGCCCCAGCATTTT
v_gene: TRBV12-3/TRBV12-4; d_gene: TRBD2; abundance: -; j_gene: TRBJ2-5; CDR3aa: CASSPALAGMVETQYF; CDR3nt: TGTGCCAGCAGTCCAGCACTAGCGGGAATGGTAGAGACCCAGTACTTC
v_gene: TRBV20-1; d_gene: -; abundance: few; j_gene: TRBJ2-1; CDR3aa: CSARLMFSGSEQFF; CDR3nt: TGCAGTGCTAGATTGATGTTTTCCGGTAGTGAGCAGTTCTTC
v_gene: TRBV7-2; d_gene: -; abundance: many; j_gene: TRBJ2-1; CDR3aa: CASSLEGNEQFF; CDR3nt: TGTGCCAGCAGCTTAGAAGGCAATGAGCAGTTCTTC
v_gene: TRBV12-3/TRBV12-4; d_gene: TRBD1; abundance: -; j_gene: TRBJ1-1; CDR3aa: CASSRGTGAMNTEAFF; CDR3nt: TGTGCCAGCAGTCGCGGGACAGGGGCCATGAACACTGAAGCTTTCTTT
v_gene: TRBV5-1; d_gene: TRBD1; abundance: once; j_gene: TRBJ1-1; CDR3aa: CASSYDRTGRNTEAIF; CDR3nt: TGCGCCAGCAGCTACGATAGGACAGGGAGAAACACTGAAGCTATCTTT
v_gene: TRBV7-6; d_gene: -; abundance: -; j_gene: TRBJ1-1; CDR3aa: CVSGQGLNTEAFF; CDR3nt: TGTGTCAGTGGGCAGGGGTTGAACACTGAAGCTTTCTTT
v_gene: TRBV20-1; d_gene: -; abundance: once; j_gene: TRBJ1-1; CDR3aa: CSAPRVQRNTEAFF; CDR3nt: TGCAGTGCCCCGAGGGTCCAAAGGAACACTGAAGCTTTCTTT
v_gene: TRBV12-3/TRBV12-4; d_gene: -; abundance: few; j_gene: TRBJ2-7; CDR3aa: CASSFAQGEYEQYF; CDR3nt: TGTGCCAGCAGTTTTGCACAGGGAGAATACGAGCAGTACTTC
v_gene: TRBV12-3/TRBV12-4; d_gene: TRBD2; abundance: few; j_gene: TRBJ2-2; CDR3aa: CASSPREFGELFF; CDR3nt: TGTGCCAGCAGTCCGCGGGAGTTTGGGGAGCTGTTTTTT
v_gene: TRBV7-2; d_gene: -; abundance: few; j_gene: TRBJ2-4; CDR3aa: CASSTLDIQYF; CDR3nt: TGTGCCAGCAGCACCCTCGACATTCAGTACTTC
v_gene: TRBV7-3; d_gene: TRBD2; abundance: few; j_gene: TRBJ2-1; CDR3aa: CASSHPLSGGNEQFF; CDR3nt: TGTGCCAGCAGCCACCCCCTGTCGGGGGGCAATGAGCAGTTCTTC